This TCR beta chain came from a study of blood T cell repertoires in COVID-19. The CDR3 is 19 residues long. V lost 0 bases to trimming and J lost 2 bases; unmatched junction nucleotides: 9. Germline CDR1 MGHRA, CDR2 YSYEKL. Assay used: immunoSEQ multiplex PCR; TCRdb lists only in-frame clones, some missing. The sample carries roughly 260,000 clones, around 82% recorded once. The origin of this receptor is a middle-aged woman who had been exposed to COVID-19. The V gene is TRBV4-1, the J gene TRBJ2-2, with 10 bases identical to TRBD2. Source material: PBMCs or T cells enriched from blood (not recorded which). CDR3 amino acids: CASSQDWASGGLNTGELFF. DNA for the CDR3: TGCGCCAGCAGCCAAGATTGGGCTAGCGGGGGCCTTAACACCGGGGAGCTGTTTTTT.